This T cell receptor (beta chain) was captured by sequencing in a study of control samples from healthy donors and cancer patients. This CDR3 is 15 amino acids long. V lost 4 bases and J lost 0, with 10 bases in between. Germline V gene lookup returns CDR1 SGHAT and CDR2 FQNNGV. Using immunoSEQ multiplex PCR, the repertoire was profiled, and TCRdb retains in-frame clones only, with some absent. The sample lists over 90,000 clones; about 90% were seen once. The TCR originated in a woman aged 18-29 years in good health. The gene calls are TRBV11-2 and TRBJ1-3; no clear D. Sample: blood. CDR3 residues: CASSSQVFSGNTIYF. In DNA form, the CDR3 reads TGTGCCAGCAGCTCTCAGGTTTTCTCTGGAAACACCATATATTTT. Combining the CDR3 with reference TRBV11-2 and TRBJ1-3 gives the whole variable domain EAGVAQSPRYKIIEKRQSVAFWCNPISGHATLYWYQQILGQGPKLLIQFQNNGVVDDSQLPKDRFSAERLKGVDSTLKIQPAKLEDSAVYLCASSSQVFSGNTIYFGEGSWLTVV.